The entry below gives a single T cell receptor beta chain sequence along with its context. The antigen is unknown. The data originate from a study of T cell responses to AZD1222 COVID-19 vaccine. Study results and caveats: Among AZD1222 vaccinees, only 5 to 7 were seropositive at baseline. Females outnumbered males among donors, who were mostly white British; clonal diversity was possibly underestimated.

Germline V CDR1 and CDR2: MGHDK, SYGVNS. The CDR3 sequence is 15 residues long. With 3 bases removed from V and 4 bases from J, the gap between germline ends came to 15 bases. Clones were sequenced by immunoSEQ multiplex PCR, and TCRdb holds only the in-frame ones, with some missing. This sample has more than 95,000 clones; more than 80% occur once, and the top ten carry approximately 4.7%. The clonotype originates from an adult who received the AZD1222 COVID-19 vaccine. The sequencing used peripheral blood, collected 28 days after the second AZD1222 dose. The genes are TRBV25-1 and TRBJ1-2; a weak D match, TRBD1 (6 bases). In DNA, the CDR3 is TGTGCCAGCAGTGATCAAGCCAGGGGCTTCTATGGCTACACCTTC. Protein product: CASSDQARGFYGYTF.